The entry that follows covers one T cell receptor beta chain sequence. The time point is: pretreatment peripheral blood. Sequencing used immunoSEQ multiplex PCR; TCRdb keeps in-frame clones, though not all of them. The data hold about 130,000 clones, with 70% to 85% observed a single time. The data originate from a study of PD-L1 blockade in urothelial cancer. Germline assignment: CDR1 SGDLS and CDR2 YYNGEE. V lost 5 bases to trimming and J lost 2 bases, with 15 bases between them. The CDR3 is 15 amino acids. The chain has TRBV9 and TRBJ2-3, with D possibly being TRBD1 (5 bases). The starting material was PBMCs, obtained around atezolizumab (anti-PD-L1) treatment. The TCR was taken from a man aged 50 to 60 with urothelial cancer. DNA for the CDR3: TGTGCCAGCAGTGCATCCGACAGACTCACAGATACGCAGTATTTT. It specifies CASSASDRLTDTQYF. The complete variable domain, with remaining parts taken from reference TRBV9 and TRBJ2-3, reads DSGVTQTPKHLITATGQRVTLRCSPRSGDLSVYWYQQSLDQGLQFLIQYYNGEERAKGNILERFSAQQFPDLHSELNLSSLELGDSALYFCASSASDRLTDTQYFGPGTRLTVL.